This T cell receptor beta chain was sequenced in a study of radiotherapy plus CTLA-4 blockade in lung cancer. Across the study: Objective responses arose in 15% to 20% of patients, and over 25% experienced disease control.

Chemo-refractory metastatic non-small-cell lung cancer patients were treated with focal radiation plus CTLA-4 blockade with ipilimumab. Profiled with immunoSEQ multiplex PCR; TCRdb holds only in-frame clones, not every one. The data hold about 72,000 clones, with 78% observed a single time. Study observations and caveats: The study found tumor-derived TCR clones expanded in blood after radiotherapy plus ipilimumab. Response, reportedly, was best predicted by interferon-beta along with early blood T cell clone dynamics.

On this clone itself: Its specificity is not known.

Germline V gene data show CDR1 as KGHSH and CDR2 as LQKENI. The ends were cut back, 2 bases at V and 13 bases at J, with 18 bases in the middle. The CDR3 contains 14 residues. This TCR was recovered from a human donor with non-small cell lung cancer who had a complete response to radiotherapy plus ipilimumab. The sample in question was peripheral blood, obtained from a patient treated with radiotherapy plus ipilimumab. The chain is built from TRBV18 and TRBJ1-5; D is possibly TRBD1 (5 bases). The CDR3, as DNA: TGTGCCAGCTCACCATCATCCCAATCGGGGGTACAGCATTTT. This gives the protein CASSPSSQSGVQHF.